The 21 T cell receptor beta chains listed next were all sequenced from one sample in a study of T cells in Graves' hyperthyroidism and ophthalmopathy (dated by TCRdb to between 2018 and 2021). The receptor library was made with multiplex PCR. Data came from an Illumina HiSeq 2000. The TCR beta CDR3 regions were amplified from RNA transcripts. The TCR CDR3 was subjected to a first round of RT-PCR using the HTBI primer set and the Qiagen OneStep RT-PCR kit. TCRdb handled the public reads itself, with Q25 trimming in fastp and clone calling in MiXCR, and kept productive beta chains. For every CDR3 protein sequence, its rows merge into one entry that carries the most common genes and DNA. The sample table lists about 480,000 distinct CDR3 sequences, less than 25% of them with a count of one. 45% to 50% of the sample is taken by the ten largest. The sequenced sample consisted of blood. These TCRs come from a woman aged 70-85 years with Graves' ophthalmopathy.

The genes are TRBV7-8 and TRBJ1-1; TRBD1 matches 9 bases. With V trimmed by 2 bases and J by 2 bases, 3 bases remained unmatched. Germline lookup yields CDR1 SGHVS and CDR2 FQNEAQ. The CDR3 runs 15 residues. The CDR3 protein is CASSLRDRENTEAFF. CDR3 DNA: TGTGCCAGCAGCTTAAGGGACAGGGAAAACACTGAAGCTTTCTTT.

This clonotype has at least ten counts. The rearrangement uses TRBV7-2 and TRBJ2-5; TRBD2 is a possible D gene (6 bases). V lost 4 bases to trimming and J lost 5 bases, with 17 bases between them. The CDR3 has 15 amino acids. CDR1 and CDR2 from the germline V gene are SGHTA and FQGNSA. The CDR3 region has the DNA TGTGCCAGCAGCTCCCATCTGACCGCGGGGGAGACCCAGTACTTC. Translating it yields CASSSHLTAGETQYF.

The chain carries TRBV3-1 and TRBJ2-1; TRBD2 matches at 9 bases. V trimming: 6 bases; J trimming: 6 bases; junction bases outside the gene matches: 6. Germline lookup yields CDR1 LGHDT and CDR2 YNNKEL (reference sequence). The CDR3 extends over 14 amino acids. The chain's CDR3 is CASRAAAGGNEQFF. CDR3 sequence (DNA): TGTGCCAGCAGAGCCGCAGCGGGAGGCAATGAGCAGTTCTTC.

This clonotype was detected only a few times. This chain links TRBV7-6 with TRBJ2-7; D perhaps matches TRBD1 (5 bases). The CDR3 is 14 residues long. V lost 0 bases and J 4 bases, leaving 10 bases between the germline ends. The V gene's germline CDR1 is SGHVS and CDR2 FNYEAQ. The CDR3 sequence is CASSLAGDAYEQYF. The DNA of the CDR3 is TGTGCCAGCAGCTTAGCAGGGGATGCGTACGAGCAGTACTTC.

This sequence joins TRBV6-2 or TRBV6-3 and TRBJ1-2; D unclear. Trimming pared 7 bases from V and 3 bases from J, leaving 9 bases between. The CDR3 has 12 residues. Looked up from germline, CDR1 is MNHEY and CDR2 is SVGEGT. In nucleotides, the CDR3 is TGTGCCAGCACTTCTAGATACTATGGCTACACCTTC. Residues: CASTSRYYGYTF.

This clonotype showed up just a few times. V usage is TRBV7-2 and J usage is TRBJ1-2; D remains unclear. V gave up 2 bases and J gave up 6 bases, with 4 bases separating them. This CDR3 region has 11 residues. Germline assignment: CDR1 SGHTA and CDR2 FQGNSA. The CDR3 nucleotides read TGTGCCAGCAGCTTATTTCATGGCTACACCTTC. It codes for CASSLFHGYTF.

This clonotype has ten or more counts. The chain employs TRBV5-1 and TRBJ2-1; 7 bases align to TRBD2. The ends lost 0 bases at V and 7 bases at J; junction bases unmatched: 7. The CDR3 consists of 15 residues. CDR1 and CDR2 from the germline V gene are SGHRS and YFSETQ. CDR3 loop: CASSLGLADGNEQFF. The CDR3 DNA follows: TGCGCCAGCAGCTTGGGGCTAGCGGACGGGAATGAGCAGTTCTTC.

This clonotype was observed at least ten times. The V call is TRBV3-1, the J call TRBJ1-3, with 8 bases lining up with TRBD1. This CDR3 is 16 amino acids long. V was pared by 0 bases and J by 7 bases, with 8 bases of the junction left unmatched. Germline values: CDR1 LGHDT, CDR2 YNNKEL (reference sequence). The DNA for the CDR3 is TGTGCCAGCAGCCAAGATAGCCGGACAGGGCGGAACACCATATATTTT. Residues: CASSQDSRTGRNTIYF. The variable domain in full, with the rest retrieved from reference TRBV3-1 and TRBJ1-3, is DTAVSQTPKYLVTQMGNDKSIKCEQNLGHDTMYWYKQDSKKFLKIMFSYNNKELIINETVPNRFSPKSPDKAHLNLHINSLELGDSAVYFCASSQDSRTGRNTIYFGEGSWLTVV.

The chain's CDR3 is CASSLLGIGNNEQFF. CDR3 in DNA: TGTGCCAGCAGCTTACTGGGTATCGGGAACAATGAGCAGTTCTTC. The chain carries TRBV11-1 and TRBJ2-1; TRBD2 might be the D (5 bases). In germline, CDR1 is SGHAT, CDR2 FQDESV (reference sequence). The CDR3 length is 15 residues. Trimming took 2 bases from V and 5 from J, leaving 13 bases between them. The variable domain in full, completed from reference TRBV11-1 and TRBJ2-1, reads EAEVAQSPRYKITEKSQAVAFWCDPISGHATLYWYRQILGQGPELLVQFQDESVVDDSQLPKDRFSAERLKGVDSTLKIQPAELGDSAMYLCASSLLGIGNNEQFFGPGTRLTVL.

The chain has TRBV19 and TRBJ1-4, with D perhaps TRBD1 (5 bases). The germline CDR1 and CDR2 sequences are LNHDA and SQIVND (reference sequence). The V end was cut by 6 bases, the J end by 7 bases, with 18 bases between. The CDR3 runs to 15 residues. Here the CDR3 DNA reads TGTGCCAGTAGCGCCCGTGTACCGCAGGGTGAAAAACTGTTTTTT. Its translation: CASSARVPQGEKLFF.

CDR3 region: CASSLDPWRAQETQYF. The CDR3 DNA reads as TGTGCCAGCAGCTTGGATCCGTGGCGGGCCCAAGAGACCCAGTACTTC. The chain has TRBV5-4 and TRBJ2-5, with a tentative D call TRBD2 (5 bases). Germline CDR1 SGHNT, CDR2 YYREEE (reference sequence). The CDR3 is 16 residues long. V was cut by 0 bases and J by 1 base, with 13 bases left in between.

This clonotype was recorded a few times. CDR3 DNA sequence: TGTGCCAGCAGCTCCTCAGACAGGTCCCTCAATCAGCCCCAGCATTTT. Translating gives CASSSSDRSLNQPQHF. The rearrangement links TRBV7-9 to TRBJ1-5; TRBD1 is a possible D gene (6 bases). Germline lookup yields CDR1 SEHNR and CDR2 FQNEAQ (reference sequence). V lost 4 bases to trimming and J lost 3 bases, with 16 bases between them. The CDR3 length is 16 residues. The full variable domain, rest sourced from reference TRBV7-9 and TRBJ1-5, is DTGVSQNPRHKITKRGQNVTFRCDPISEHNRLYWYRQTLGQGPEFLTYFQNEAQLEKSRLLSDRFSAERPKGSFSTLEIQRTEQGDSAMYLCASSSSDRSLNQPQHFGDGTRLSIL.

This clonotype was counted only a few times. For the CDR3, the DNA is TGTGCCAGTACCGGGGACAACTATGGCTACACCTTC. Its protein product is CASTGDNYGYTF. The V call is TRBV19, the J call TRBJ1-2; possible D gene TRBD1, 5 bases. The ends were cut back, 7 bases at V and 2 bases at J, with 8 bases in the middle. There are 12 residues in the CDR3. Germline CDR1 reads LNHDA; CDR2 reads SQIVND (reference sequence).

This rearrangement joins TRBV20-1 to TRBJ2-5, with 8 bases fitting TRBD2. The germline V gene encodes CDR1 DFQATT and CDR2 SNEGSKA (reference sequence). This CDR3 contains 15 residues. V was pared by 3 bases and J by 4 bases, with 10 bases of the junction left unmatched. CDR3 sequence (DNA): TGCAGTGCTAGGGGACTAGGTTTTGGCAGAGAGACCCAGTACTTC. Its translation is CSARGLGFGRETQYF.

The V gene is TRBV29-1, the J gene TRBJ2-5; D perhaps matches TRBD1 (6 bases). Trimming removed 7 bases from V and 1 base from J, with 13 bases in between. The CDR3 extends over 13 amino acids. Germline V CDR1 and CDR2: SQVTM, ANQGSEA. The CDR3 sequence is CSAAGQIQETQYF. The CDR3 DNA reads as TGCAGCGCCGCCGGACAGATCCAAGAGACCCAGTACTTC.

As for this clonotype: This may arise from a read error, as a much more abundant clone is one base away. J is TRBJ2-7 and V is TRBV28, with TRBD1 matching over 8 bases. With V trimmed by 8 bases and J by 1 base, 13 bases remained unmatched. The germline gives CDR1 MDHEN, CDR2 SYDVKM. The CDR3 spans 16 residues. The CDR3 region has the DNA TGTGCCAGCGGTTCCCCTGAGACAGGGGAATCCTACGAGCAGTACTTC. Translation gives CASGSPETGESYEQYF.

CDR3 residues: CASSFLLRDEQFF. In DNA, the CDR3 is TGTGCCAGCAGCTTCCTTCTGAGGGATGAGCAGTTCTTC. The genes are TRBV5-5 and TRBJ2-1, with D tentatively TRBD2 (5 bases). Germline V gene sequence: CDR1 SGHKS, CDR2 YYEKEE (reference sequence). This CDR3 is built from 13 residues. V was shortened by 2 bases and J by 8 bases, with 11 bases between the two germline ends.

CDR3 in DNA: TGCGCCAGCAGCACCTCCGTAGGGGGCGACTATGGCTACACCTTC. Translating it yields CASSTSVGGDYGYTF. The genes are TRBV5-1 and TRBJ1-2; 7 nucleotides agree with TRBD1. The V gene's germline CDR1 is SGHRS and CDR2 YFSETQ. With 4 bases clipped from V and 3 bases from J, the junction kept 9 bases outside the gene matches. The length of the CDR3 is 15 residues.

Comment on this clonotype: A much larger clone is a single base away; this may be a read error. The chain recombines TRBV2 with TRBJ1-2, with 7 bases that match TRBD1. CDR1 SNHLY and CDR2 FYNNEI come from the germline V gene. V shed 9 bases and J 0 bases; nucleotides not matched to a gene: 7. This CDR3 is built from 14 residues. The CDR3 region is CARSQGGSNYGYTF. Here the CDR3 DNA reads TGTGCCAGATCCCAGGGGGGGTCTAACTATGGCTACACCTTC.

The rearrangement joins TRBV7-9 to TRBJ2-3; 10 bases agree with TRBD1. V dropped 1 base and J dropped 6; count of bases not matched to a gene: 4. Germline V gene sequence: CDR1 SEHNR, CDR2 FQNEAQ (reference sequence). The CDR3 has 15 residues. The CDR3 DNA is TGTGCCAGCAGCTTAGGAGGACAGGGGGTTGATACGCAGTATTTT. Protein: CASSLGGQGVDTQYF. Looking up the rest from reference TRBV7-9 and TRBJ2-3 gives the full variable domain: DTGVSQNPRHKITKRGQNVTFRCDPISEHNRLYWYRQTLGQGPEFLTYFQNEAQLEKSRLLSDRFSAERPKGSFSTLEIQRTEQGDSAMYLCASSLGGQGVDTQYFGPGTRLTVL.

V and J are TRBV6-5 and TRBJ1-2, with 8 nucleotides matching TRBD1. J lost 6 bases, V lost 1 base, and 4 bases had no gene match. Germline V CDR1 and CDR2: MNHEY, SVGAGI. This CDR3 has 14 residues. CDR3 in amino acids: CASSYYDRGDGYTF. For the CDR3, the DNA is TGTGCCAGCAGTTACTATGACAGGGGAGATGGCTACACCTTC.